This paragraph covers one TCR beta chain sequence. The entry originates in a study of blood T cell repertoires in COVID-19. Study details: Italy, Spain and the United States were the sources of the convalescent and acute COVID-19 samples. In each case, the material was cDNA or gDNA derived from T cells, B-cell-depleted T cells, or PBMCs.

Per the authors' pipeline: Amplifying reference gene primers gave estimates of nucleated cell counts. Some clones are missing from TCRdb's copy, which holds only in-frame ones; the method was immunoSEQ multiplex PCR. V and J calls and clone size are copied from that table; D and trimming were computed from the DNA. Of fewer than 400,000 clones in the sample, approximately 85% were seen once. Trimming took off 5 bases at V and 2 bases at J, with 12 bases between the two ends. Germline CDR1 MNHEY, CDR2 SMNVEV (reference sequence). The CDR3 spans 14 residues. Recovery among Cohort 3 donors was established by two negative PCRs, clearance, or symptom resolution.

The genes are TRBV27 and TRBJ1-1; possible D gene TRBD1, 6 bases. The sequenced sample consisted of PBMCs or T cells enriched from blood (not recorded which). The receptor was isolated from a man under 40 who had recovered from COVID-19. CDR3 residues: CASSPRTANTEAFF. The CDR3 nucleotides are TGTGCCAGCAGTCCTAGGACAGCTAACACTGAAGCTTTCTTT.